The entry below describes one T cell receptor beta chain. Its specificity is not known. An input of roughly 0.45 to 1 ug of RNA was subjected to reverse transcription using random hexamers. An immunoSEQ multiplex PCR generated amplified TCR beta CDR3 products spanning 54 Vbeta and 13 Jbeta. Using its own MiXCR run on the immunoSEQ multiplex PCR reads, TCRdb lists one record per CDR3 protein. The sample lists hundreds of thousands of distinct CDR3 sequences; 94% were seen once. These data originate in a study of CD8 T cells in Susac syndrome. Study results and caveats: As the study acknowledged, the number of individuals who were part of its TCR sequencing and HLA analysis was relatively small.

Negative isolation was used for CD8+ and CD4+ T cells and FACS enrichment for TEMRA cells. Germline CDR1 reads DFQATT; CDR2 reads SNEGSKA (reference sequence). The CDR3 has 16 amino acids. Trimming stripped 1 base from V and 0 bases from J, with 14 bases between. The clonotype comes from a human donor with Susac syndrome. The sequenced sample was CD4+ T cells from PBMCs. The chain recombines TRBV20-1 with TRBJ2-3; D may correspond to TRBD1 or TRBD2 (6 bases each). CDR3 sequence reads: CSARVYKGGSTDTQYF. The DNA of the CDR3 is TGCAGTGCTAGAGTGTATAAGGGGGGTAGCACAGATACGCAGTATTTT.